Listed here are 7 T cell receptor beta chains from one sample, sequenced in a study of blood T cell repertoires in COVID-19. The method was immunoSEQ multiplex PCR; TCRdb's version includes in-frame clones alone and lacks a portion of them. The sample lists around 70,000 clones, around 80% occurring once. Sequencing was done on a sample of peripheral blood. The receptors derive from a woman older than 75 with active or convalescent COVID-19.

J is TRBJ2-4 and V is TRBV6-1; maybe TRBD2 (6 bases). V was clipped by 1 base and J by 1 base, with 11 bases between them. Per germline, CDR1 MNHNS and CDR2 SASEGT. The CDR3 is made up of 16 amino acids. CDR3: CASSEDGGKAKNIQYF. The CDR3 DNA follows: TGTGCCAGCAGTGAAGATGGGGGGAAGGCCAAAAACATTCAGTACTTC.

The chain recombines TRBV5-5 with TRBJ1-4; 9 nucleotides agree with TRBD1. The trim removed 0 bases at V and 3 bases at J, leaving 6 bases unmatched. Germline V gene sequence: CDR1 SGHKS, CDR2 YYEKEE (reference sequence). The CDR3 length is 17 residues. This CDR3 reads CASSLVGQGIANEKLFF. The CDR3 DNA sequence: TGTGCCAGCAGCTTGGTGGGACAGGGTATTGCTAATGAAAAACTGTTTTTT.

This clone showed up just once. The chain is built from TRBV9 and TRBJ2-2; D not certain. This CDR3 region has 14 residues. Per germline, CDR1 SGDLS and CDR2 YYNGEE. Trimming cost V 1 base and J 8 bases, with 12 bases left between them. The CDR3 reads CASSVRWASGELFF. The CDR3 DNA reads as TGTGCCAGCAGCGTACGATGGGCATCAGGGGAGCTGTTTTTT.

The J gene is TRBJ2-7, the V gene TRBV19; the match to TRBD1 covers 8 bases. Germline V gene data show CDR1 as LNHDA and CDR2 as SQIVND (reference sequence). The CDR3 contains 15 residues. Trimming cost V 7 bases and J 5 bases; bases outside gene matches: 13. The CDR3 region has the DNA TGTGCCAGTACCAAAACCGGGACAGGATACCACGAGCAGTACTTC. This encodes CASTKTGTGYHEQYF.

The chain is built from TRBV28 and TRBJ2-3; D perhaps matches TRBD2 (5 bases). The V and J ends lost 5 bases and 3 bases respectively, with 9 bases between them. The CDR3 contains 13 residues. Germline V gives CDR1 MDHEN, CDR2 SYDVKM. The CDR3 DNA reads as TGTGCCAGCAGTCCTCCGGGGACAGATACGCAGTATTTT. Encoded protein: CASSPPGTDTQYF.

This CDR3 is CASSYSGTLNTGELFF. CDR3 sequence (DNA): TGCGCCAGCAGCTATTCCGGGACACTGAACACCGGGGAGCTGTTTTTT. The V call is TRBV5-1, the J call TRBJ2-2, with TRBD1 as a possible D gene (6 bases). Trimming left V 3 bases short and J 1 base short, with 13 bases between. CDR1 is SGHRS, CDR2 YFSETQ, per germline. The CDR3 loop spans 16 amino acids.

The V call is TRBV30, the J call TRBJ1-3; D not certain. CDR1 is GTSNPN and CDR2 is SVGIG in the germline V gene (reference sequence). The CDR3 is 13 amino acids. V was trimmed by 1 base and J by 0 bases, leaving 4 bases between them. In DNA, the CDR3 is TGTGCCTGGAGTGGCGGCTCTGGAAACACCATATATTTT. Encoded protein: CAWSGGSGNTIYF.